Below are 23 T cell receptor beta chains sequenced from a single sample in a study of blood T cell repertoires in COVID-19. Generated by immunoSEQ multiplex PCR, the TCRdb table keeps only in-frame clones and is missing some. The profile shows 150,000 to 200,000 clones, 88% of them singletons. The specimen sequenced was peripheral blood. Receptors originate from a man aged 55-75 years with acute or convalescent COVID-19.

The gene calls are TRBV2 and TRBJ1-4; D is uncertain. The V gene lost 6 bases and the J gene lost 7 bases, with 9 bases spanning the gap. The CDR3 has 12 residues. Germline V gene data show CDR1 as SNHLY and CDR2 as FYNNEI. The CDR3, as DNA: TGTGCCAGCAGGGAGTCGGGTGAAAAACTGTTTTTT. Protein product: CASRESGEKLFF.

The chain has TRBV18 and TRBJ2-7; D is perhaps TRBD2 (5 bases). Looked up from germline, CDR1 is KGHSH and CDR2 is LQKENI. Trimming cost V 2 bases and J 0 bases, with 8 bases left between them. This CDR3 spans 14 amino acids. The CDR3, as DNA: TGTGCCAGCTCACCAGGACTGAGCTCCTACGAGCAGTACTTC. It encodes CASSPGLSSYEQYF.

The V call is TRBV29-1, the J call TRBJ2-1; tentative D call: TRBD2 (5 bases). This CDR3 is built from 13 residues. Trimming pared 4 bases from V and 7 bases from J, leaving 14 bases between. The germline CDR1 and CDR2 sequences are SQVTM and ANQGSEA. The CDR3 protein is CSVVPGSLNEQFF. The CDR3 DNA sequence: TGCAGCGTTGTTCCGGGGTCTCTGAATGAGCAGTTCTTC.

V and J are TRBV5-4 and TRBJ2-2; D may be TRBD2 (5 bases). The CDR3 has 14 amino acids. Germline V gene sequence: CDR1 SGHNT, CDR2 YYREEE (reference sequence). The V end lost 7 bases, the J end lost 0 bases, and 10 bases lay between the germline ends. CDR3 sequence (DNA): TGTGCCAGCCGCAAGGAGGCGAACACCGGGGAGCTGTTTTTT. Its translation: CASRKEANTGELFF.

The V and J genes are TRBV24-1 and TRBJ2-3; D is undetermined. The CDR3 consists of 14 residues. Germline assignment: CDR1 KGHDR and CDR2 SFDVKD. With 5 bases removed from V and 0 bases from J, the gap between germline ends came to 8 bases. CDR3 sequence reads: CATSVSHSTDTQYF. In DNA form, the CDR3 reads TGTGCCACCAGTGTTTCCCATAGCACAGATACGCAGTATTTT.

The chain employs TRBV10-3 and TRBJ2-1; 10 nucleotides match TRBD2. With 7 bases clipped from V and 5 bases from J, the junction kept 8 bases outside the gene matches. Germline CDR1 reads ENHRY; CDR2 reads SYGVKD. The CDR3 totals 15 residues. The CDR3 region has the DNA TGTGCCATCACCAGAGGACTAGCGGTTCACAATGAGCAGTTCTTC. Translating it yields CAITRGLAVHNEQFF.

V usage is TRBV12-5 and J usage is TRBJ2-1; TRBD2 is a possible D gene (5 bases). V was cut by 1 base and J by 4 bases, with 11 bases left in between. Looked up from germline, CDR1 is LGHNT and CDR2 is FRNRAP. This CDR3 contains 15 residues. The CDR3 sequence is CASGLEAGVYNEQFF. The CDR3 DNA reads TGTGCTAGTGGTTTGGAGGCGGGCGTGTACAATGAGCAGTTCTTC.

The rearrangement links TRBV9 to TRBJ2-3, with 9 positions matching TRBD2. The CDR3 length is 18 residues. V dropped 0 bases and J dropped 3; count of bases not matched to a gene: 11. The germline V gene has CDR1 SGDLS and CDR2 YYNGEE. The CDR3 is CASSVGPRLAGRTDTQYF. DNA for the CDR3: TGTGCCAGCAGCGTAGGGCCCCGCCTAGCGGGACGTACAGATACGCAGTATTTT.

The chain links TRBV14 to TRBJ1-4; D call uncertain. V lost 1 base and J lost 0, with 15 bases in between. Looked up from germline, CDR1 is SGHDN and CDR2 is FVKESK. The CDR3 is made up of 18 amino acids. The CDR3, as DNA: TGTGCCAGCAGCCAAGGCAGGTCGGGGTCAACAACTAATGAAAAACTGTTTTTT. This gives the protein CASSQGRSGSTTNEKLFF.

The chain couples TRBV24-1 to TRBJ2-1; TRBD1 aligns across 11 bases. V dropped 10 bases and J dropped 9; count of bases not matched to a gene: 7. This CDR3 is built from 13 residues. CDR1 and CDR2 (germline): KGHDR, SFDVKD. The CDR3 DNA reads as TGTGCCACACAGGGACAGGGGGACGGTGAGCAGTTCTTC. Encoded protein: CATQGQGDGEQFF.

The V gene is TRBV7-9, the J gene TRBJ1-1; 7 bases are shared with TRBD1. This CDR3 comprises 14 residues. V was clipped by 4 bases and J by 4 bases; unmatched bases: 6. Per the germline V gene, CDR1 is SEHNR and CDR2 is FQNEAQ (reference sequence). CDR3 protein: CASSSQGGTTEAFF. CDR3 sequence (DNA): TGTGCCAGCAGCTCGCAGGGGGGAACCACTGAAGCTTTCTTT.

This chain joins TRBV6-6 and TRBJ2-1; 13 bases are a match to TRBD2. The CDR3 loop spans 16 amino acids. Germline V gene data show CDR1 as MNHNY and CDR2 as SVGAGI (reference sequence). Trimming at V came to 4 bases and at J to 9 bases, leaving 9 bases not matched to a gene. The chain's CDR3 is CASSSPLAGGPGEQFF. CDR3 DNA sequence: TGTGCCAGCAGTTCCCCACTAGCGGGAGGGCCAGGTGAGCAGTTCTTC.

CDR3 nucleotides: TGTGCCAGCAGCTTAGACAGGGTTGGCTACACCTTC. Amino acids: CASSLDRVGYTF. This chain uses TRBV11-3 with TRBJ1-2, with D perhaps TRBD1 (5 bases). CDR3 length: 12 amino acids. Germline lookup yields CDR1 SGHNT and CDR2 YENEEA. Trimming pared 0 bases from V and 7 bases from J, leaving 6 bases between.

V usage is TRBV5-1 and J usage is TRBJ1-5; 8 bases match TRBD1. The CDR3 is 15 amino acids. The junction had 8 bases not matched to a gene; V was cut back by 4 bases and J by 5 bases. The germline CDR1 and CDR2 sequences are SGHRS and YFSETQ. CDR3 coding DNA: TGCGCCAGCAGCCCCGGGACAGGTCTTGATCAGCCCCAGCATTTT. This codes for CASSPGTGLDQPQHF.

The V gene is TRBV18, the J gene TRBJ1-5; D possibly corresponds to TRBD1 (6 bases). Trimming shortened V by 1 base and J by 4 bases, and 8 bases separated the two germline ends. Germline lookup yields CDR1 KGHSH and CDR2 LQKENI. CDR3 length: 14 residues. The CDR3 protein is CASSPLQGNQPQHF. The CDR3 DNA sequence: TGTGCCAGCTCACCACTACAGGGAAATCAGCCCCAGCATTTT. The full variable domain, in which reference TRBV18 and TRBJ1-5 provide the parts outside the CDR3, is NAGVMQNPRHLVRRRGQEARLRCSPMKGHSHVYWYRQLPEEGLKFMVYLQKENIIDESGMPKERFSAEFPKEGPSILRIQQVVRGDSAAYFCASSPLQGNQPQHFGDGTRLSIL.

The chain is built from TRBV5-4 and TRBJ1-5; D is unresolved. CDR3 length: 13 amino acids. V gave up 4 bases and J gave up 4 bases, with 9 bases separating them. Germline V gene lookup returns CDR1 SGHNT and CDR2 YYREEE (reference sequence). CDR3 residues: CASSAGGNQPQHF. The DNA of the CDR3 is TGTGCCAGCAGCGCGGGAGGGAATCAGCCCCAGCATTTT.

V and J are TRBV23-1 and TRBJ1-2, with TRBD1 matching 9 bases. TRBV23-1 belongs to the ORF category, with a function that is uncertain. The V segment lost 4 bases and the J segment 1 base; nucleotides outside the gene matches: 7. CDR3 length: 16 residues. The DNA of the CDR3 is TGCGCCAGCAGTCTGAGGGGACAGGGAATTAACTATGGCTACACCTTC. Translating gives CASSLRGQGINYGYTF.

The chain has TRBV5-6 and TRBJ2-1, with D possibly matching TRBD1 (5 bases). The V and J ends lost 0 bases and 8 bases respectively, with 15 bases between them. CDR3 length: 15 residues. CDR1 is SGHDT and CDR2 is YYEEEE in the germline V gene. CDR3 protein: CASSLGWGARDEQFF. CDR3 sequence (DNA): TGTGCCAGCAGCTTGGGATGGGGCGCTAGGGATGAGCAGTTCTTC.

The V call is TRBV9, the J call TRBJ2-7, with TRBD2 matching over 7 bases. Unmatched junction bases numbered 5, after V lost 0 bases and J lost 2 bases. The germline V gene has CDR1 SGDLS and CDR2 YYNGEE. The CDR3 is made up of 15 amino acids. The CDR3 nucleotides are TGTGCCAGCAGCGTAGGGGAGGGCGTCACCTACGAGCAGTACTTC. This gives the protein CASSVGEGVTYEQYF. Based on the CDR3 plus reference TRBV9 and TRBJ2-7, the full variable domain is DSGVTQTPKHLITATGQRVTLRCSPRSGDLSVYWYQQSLDQGLQFLIQYYNGEERAKGNILERFSAQQFPDLHSELNLSSLELGDSALYFCASSVGEGVTYEQYFGPGTRLTVT.

This rearrangement joins TRBV9 to TRBJ2-6, with 9 bases identical to TRBD1. CDR1 and CDR2 (germline): SGDLS, YYNGEE. The trim removed 4 bases at V and 0 bases at J, leaving 11 bases unmatched. This CDR3 spans 19 amino acids. The CDR3 DNA reads TGTGCCAGCAGCCCCGATCTCGGGACAGGGCTCTCTGGGGCCAACGTCCTGACTTTC. Protein product: CASSPDLGTGLSGANVLTF.

The gene calls are TRBV5-1 and TRBJ2-3, with D possibly matching TRBD1 (5 bases). The CDR3 totals 13 residues. V lost 5 bases and J 5 bases, leaving 12 bases between the germline ends. Per germline, CDR1 SGHRS and CDR2 YFSETQ. The CDR3 region is CASSIQGGDTQYF. The DNA for the CDR3 is TGCGCCAGCAGTATCCAGGGTGGAGATACGCAGTATTTT.

The DNA of the CDR3 is TGTGCCAGCAGCCCAAGCGGTGCAACTAATGAAAAACTGTTTTTT. Translated: CASSPSGATNEKLFF. The rearrangement links TRBV7-6 to TRBJ1-4; D is ambiguous. The CDR3 extends over 15 amino acids. Germline V gives CDR1 SGHVS, CDR2 FNYEAQ. V lost 5 bases and J lost 0, with 10 bases in between.

This chain joins TRBV10-3 and TRBJ1-1; 12 bases agree with TRBD1. Looked up from germline, CDR1 is ENHRY and CDR2 is SYGVKD. This CDR3 has 15 amino acids. V was clipped by 7 bases and J by 5 bases; unmatched bases: 8. The CDR3 is CAIKGTGGPYTEAFF. Written as DNA, the CDR3 is TGTGCCATCAAGGGGACAGGGGGCCCCTATACTGAAGCTTTCTTT.